This entry features one T cell receptor beta chain sequence. Germline V lookup: CDR1 SEHNR, CDR2 FQNEAQ (reference sequence). The CDR3 spans 13 residues. V lost 5 bases and J lost 7, with 12 bases in between. These data are taken from a study of blood T cells in healthy people across ages. On the study more broadly: Template switching caught about one barcoded beta molecule for each two T cells.

For the second PCR, which ran for about 7 to 11 cycles, a sample-barcoded 5' primer and a J-beta primer mix were used. From the 5' RACE reads, TCRdb called clonotypes with MiXCR, one entry per CDR3 protein. In the table there are some 1.5 million distinct CDR3 sequences, about 42% of which are singletons. The clonotype was recovered from a woman younger than 35 in good health. The chain recombines TRBV7-9 with TRBJ1-5; D remains unclear. The source material was blood. CDR3 protein: CASSVDWRQPQHF. The DNA for the CDR3 is TGTGCCAGCAGCGTAGATTGGCGCCAGCCCCAGCATTTT.